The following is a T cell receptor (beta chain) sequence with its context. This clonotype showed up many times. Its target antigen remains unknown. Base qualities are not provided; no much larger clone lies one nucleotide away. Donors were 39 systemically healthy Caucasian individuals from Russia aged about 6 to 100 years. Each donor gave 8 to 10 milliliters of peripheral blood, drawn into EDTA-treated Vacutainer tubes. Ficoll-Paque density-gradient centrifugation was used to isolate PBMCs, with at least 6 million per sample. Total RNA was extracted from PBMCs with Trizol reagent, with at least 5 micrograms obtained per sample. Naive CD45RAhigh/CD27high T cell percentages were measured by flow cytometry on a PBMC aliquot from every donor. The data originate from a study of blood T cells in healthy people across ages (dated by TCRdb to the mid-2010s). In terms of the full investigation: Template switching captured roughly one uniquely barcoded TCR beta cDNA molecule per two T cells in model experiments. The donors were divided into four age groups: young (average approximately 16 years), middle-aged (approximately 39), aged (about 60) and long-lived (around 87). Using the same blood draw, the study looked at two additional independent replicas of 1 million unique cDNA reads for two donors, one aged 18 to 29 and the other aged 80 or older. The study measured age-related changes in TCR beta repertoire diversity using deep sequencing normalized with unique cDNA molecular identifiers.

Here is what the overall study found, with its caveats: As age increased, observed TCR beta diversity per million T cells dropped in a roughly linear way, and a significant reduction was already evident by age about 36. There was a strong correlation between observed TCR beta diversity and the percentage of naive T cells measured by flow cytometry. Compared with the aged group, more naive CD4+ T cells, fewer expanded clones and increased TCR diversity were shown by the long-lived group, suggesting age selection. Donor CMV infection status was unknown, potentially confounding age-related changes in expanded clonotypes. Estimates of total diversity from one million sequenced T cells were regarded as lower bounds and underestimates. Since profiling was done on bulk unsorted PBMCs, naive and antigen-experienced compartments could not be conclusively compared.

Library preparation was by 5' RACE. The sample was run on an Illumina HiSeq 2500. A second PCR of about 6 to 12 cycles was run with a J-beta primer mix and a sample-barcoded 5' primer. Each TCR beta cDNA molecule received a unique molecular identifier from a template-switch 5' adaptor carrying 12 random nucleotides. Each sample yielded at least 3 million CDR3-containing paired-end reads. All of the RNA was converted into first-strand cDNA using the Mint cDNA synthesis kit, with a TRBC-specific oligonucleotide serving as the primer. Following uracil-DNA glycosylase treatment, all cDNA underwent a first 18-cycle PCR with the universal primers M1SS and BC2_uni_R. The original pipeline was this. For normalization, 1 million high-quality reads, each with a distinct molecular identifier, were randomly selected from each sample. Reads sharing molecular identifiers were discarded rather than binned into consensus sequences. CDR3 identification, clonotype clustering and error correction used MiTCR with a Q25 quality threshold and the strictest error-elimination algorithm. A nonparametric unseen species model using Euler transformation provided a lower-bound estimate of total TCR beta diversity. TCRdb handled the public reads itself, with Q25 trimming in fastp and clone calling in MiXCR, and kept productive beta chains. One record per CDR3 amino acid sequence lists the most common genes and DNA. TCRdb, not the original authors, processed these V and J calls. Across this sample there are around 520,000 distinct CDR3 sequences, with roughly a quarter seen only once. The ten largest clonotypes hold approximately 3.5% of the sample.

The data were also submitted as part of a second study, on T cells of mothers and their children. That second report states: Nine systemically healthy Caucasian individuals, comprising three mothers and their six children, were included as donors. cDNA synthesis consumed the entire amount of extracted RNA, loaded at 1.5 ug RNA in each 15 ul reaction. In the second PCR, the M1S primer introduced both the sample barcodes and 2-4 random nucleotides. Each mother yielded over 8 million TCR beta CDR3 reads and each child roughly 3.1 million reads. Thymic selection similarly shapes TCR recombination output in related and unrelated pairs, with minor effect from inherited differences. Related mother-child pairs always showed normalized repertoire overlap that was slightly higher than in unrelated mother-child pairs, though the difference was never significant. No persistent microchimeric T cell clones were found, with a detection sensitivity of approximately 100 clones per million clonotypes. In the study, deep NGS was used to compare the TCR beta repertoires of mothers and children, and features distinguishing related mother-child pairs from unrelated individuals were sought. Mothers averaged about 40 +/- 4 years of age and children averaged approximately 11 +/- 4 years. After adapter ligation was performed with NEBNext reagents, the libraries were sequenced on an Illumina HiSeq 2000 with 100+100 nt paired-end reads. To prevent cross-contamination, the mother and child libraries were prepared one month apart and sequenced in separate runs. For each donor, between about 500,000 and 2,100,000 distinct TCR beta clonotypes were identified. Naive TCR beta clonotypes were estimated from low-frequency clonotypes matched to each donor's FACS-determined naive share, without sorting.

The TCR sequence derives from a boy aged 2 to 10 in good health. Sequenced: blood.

The sequenced DNA: TGCGCCAGCACCGGGACAGAGAACACCGGGGAGCTGTTTTTT. This encodes CASTGTENTGELFF. This sequence uses TRBV5-1 and TRBJ2-2, and TRBD1 matches 7 of the central bases. Trimming leaves V shorter by 6 bases and J shorter by 1 base, with the junction holding 3 bases beyond the gene matches. The CDR3 runs 14 amino acids, cysteine and phenylalanine included. Just the 42-base CDR3 DNA is kept, in frame starting at base 1. Sequences SGHRS (CDR1) and YFSETQ (CDR2) are obtained from the germline V gene.